One sample yielded the 6 T cell receptor beta chains listed below, sequenced in a study of blood T cell repertoires in COVID-19 (dated by TCRdb to 2018 to 2020). Library method: the immunoSEQ multiplex PCR assay. Entries here come from immuneACCESS through TCRdb and include only in-frame sequences with V and J called. Some clones fail to appear in such tables; in the studies checked, an unresolved V gene covers under half of the shortfall, and the cause of the remainder is unknown. Within this sample are about 260,000 clones, with 85% to 90% of them counted one time only. Jointly, the top ten make up over 4% of the sample. Sequenced sample: PBMCs or T cells enriched from blood (not recorded which). The origin of the receptors is a woman in her twenties or thirties with acute COVID-19.

Here the CDR3 DNA reads TGCGCCAGCACCTCCGGGACTAGCGGGAGTTACAATGAGCAGTTCTTC. Translating it yields CASTSGTSGSYNEQFF. V is TRBV10-1 and J is TRBJ2-1; TRBD2 agrees at 14 bases. CDR1 WNHNN and CDR2 SYGVQD come from the germline V gene (reference sequence). V lost 7 bases and J lost 4; bases outside the gene matches: 6. There are 16 residues in the CDR3.

In regard to this clone: The sample has other DNA sequences that encode this CDR3 too. The chain recombines TRBV9 with TRBJ2-7, with D uncertain. CDR1 is SGDLS, CDR2 YYNGEE, per germline. V lost 0 bases and J 5 bases, leaving 6 bases between the germline ends. The CDR3 has 12 residues. The CDR3 DNA follows: TGTGCCAGCAGCGTAGGTGGCCACGAGCAGTACTTC. Translation gives CASSVGGHEQYF.

This chain connects TRBV6-2 or TRBV6-3 to TRBJ1-1, with a tentative D call TRBD1 (5 bases). V was pared by 3 bases and J by 0 bases, with 14 bases between. This CDR3 has 16 amino acids. Germline V CDR1 and CDR2: MNHEY, SVGEGT. The CDR3 nucleotides read TGTGCCAGCAGTTATCGCACGGGGGATTTGAACACTGAAGCTTTCTTT. Its protein product is CASSYRTGDLNTEAFF.

The chain links TRBV15 to TRBJ2-1, with 11 positions matching TRBD2. Germline loops: CDR1 LNHNV, CDR2 YYDKDF (reference sequence). The CDR3 covers 17 residues. V gave up 3 bases and J gave up 6 bases; unmatched junction bases: 10. The CDR3 coding sequence is TGTGCCACCAGCAGGTACCTTCTAGCGGGAGGCCTCAATGAGCAGTTCTTC. The encoded protein is CATSRYLLAGGLNEQFF.

The chain combines TRBV4-3 with TRBJ2-1; D is possibly TRBD2 (6 bases). This CDR3 comprises 15 residues. Germline assignment: CDR1 LGHNA and CDR2 YSLEER. Trimming pared 0 bases from V and 7 bases from J, leaving 13 bases between. This CDR3 is CASSQDLQEGNEQFF. The CDR3 region has the DNA TGCGCCAGCAGCCAAGATCTCCAGGAGGGTAATGAGCAGTTCTTC.

This rearrangement joins TRBV7-3 to TRBJ2-7; a possible D gene is TRBD2 (5 bases). Germline assignment: CDR1 SGHTA and CDR2 FQGTGA. V lost 5 bases to trimming and J lost 5 bases, with 13 bases between them. The CDR3 sequence is 13 residues long. CDR3: CASSLNGRDEQYF. CDR3 coding DNA: TGTGCCAGCAGCCTGAATGGGAGAGACGAGCAGTACTTC.